The rows below give T cell receptor beta chains drawn from one sample of a study of blood T cell repertoires in COVID-19. Produced via immunoSEQ multiplex PCR; TCRdb's table is partial and in-frame only. Here the sample spans 350,000 to 450,000 clones, around 91% being singletons. The sample was PBMCs or T cells enriched from blood (not recorded which). Every receptor here comes from a man aged 25-45 years who had recovered from COVID-19. CDR3s include the opening cysteine and the closing phenylalanine or tryptophan. A D gene is named only where the DNA matches it firmly. Clone size is not always given. Where it is, it says once, few, many or a class for expanded clones.

j_gene | len | d_gene | abundance | v_gene | CDR3aa | CDR3nt
TRBJ2-5 | 13 | . | once | TRBV6-5 | CASSNPGIETQYF | TGTGCCAGCAGTAACCCAGGGATTGAGACCCAGTACTTC
TRBJ2-3 | 16 | TRBD1 | . | TRBV5-4 | CASSLPDRGSTDTQYF | TGTGCCAGCAGCTTGCCCGACAGGGGTAGTACAGATACGCAGTATTTT
TRBJ1-1 | 15 | . | . | TRBV18 | CASSPPLSGNTEAFF | TGTGCCAGCTCACCACCTCTTTCCGGGAACACTGAAGCTTTCTTT
TRBJ2-1 | 14 | . | . | TRBV24-1 | CATSGGASSNEQFF | TGTGCCACCAGCGGAGGGGCATCTTCCAATGAGCAGTTCTTC
TRBJ2-7 | 12 | . | . | TRBV2 | CASSPTSYEQYF | TGTGCCAGCAGTCCCACTTCCTACGAGCAGTACTTC
TRBJ2-7 | 14 | TRBD1 | few | TRBV28 | CASSLGQGTYEQYF | TGTGCCAGCAGTTTAGGACAGGGCACCTACGAGCAGTACTTC
TRBJ2-7 | 15 | TRBD1 | . | TRBV6-5 | CASSYQDRVSGEQYF | TGTGCCAGCAGTTACCAGGACAGGGTCTCTGGCGAGCAGTACTTC
TRBJ2-5 | 13 | TRBD2 | . | TRBV5-1 | CASSLPGGETQYF | TGCGCCAGCAGCTTGCCGGGGGGTGAGACCCAGTACTTC
TRBJ1-2 | 15 | . | . | TRBV7-2 | CASSLAAGYNYGYTF | TGTGCCAGCAGCTTAGCGGCAGGCTATAACTATGGCTACACCTTC
TRBJ2-7 | 16 | . | . | TRBV6-2/TRBV6-3 | CASSYPPGLAAYEQYF | TGTGCCAGCAGTTACCCCCCCGGCCTAGCTGCCTACGAGCAGTACTTC
TRBJ2-2 | 15 | TRBD1 | . | TRBV10-3 | CAINLGGEDTGELFF | TGTGCCATCAACCTAGGGGGCGAAGATACCGGGGAGCTGTTTTTT
TRBJ1-3 | 17 | . | . | TRBV18 | CASSPPGQPISGNTIYF | TGTGCCAGCTCACCACCGGGCCAGCCGATCTCTGGAAACACCATATATTTT
TRBJ1-2 | 13 | . | few | TRBV6-5 | CASRMSLSTGYTF | TGTGCCAGCAGAATGTCCTTATCTACCGGCTACACCTTC
TRBJ2-7 | 15 | TRBD2 | . | TRBV3-1/TRBV3-2 | CASSQISGRAYEQYF | TGTGCCAGCAGCCAAATCAGCGGGAGGGCCTACGAGCAGTACTTC
TRBJ2-1 | 15 | TRBD2 | few | TRBV6-1 | CASSEGGGSYNEQFF | TGTGCCAGCAGTGAAGGGGGGGGCTCCTACAATGAGCAGTTCTTC
TRBJ1-6 | 17 | . | . | TRBV3-1/TRBV3-2 | CASSQDQGGSYNSPLHF | TGTGCCAGCAGCCAAGATCAAGGGGGCTCCTATAATTCACCCCTCCACTTT
TRBJ1-5 | 16 | TRBD1 | . | TRBV28 | CASRRDSSLGNQPQHF | TGTGCCAGCAGGCGGGACAGTTCTTTAGGCAATCAGCCCCAGCATTTT
TRBJ1-2 | 13 | TRBD1 | . | TRBV19 | CASSPRQGAGYTF | TGTGCCAGTAGTCCCCGACAGGGGGCTGGCTACACCTTC
TRBJ1-5 | 16 | . | . | TRBV19 | CASTTEREIGNQPQHF | TGTGCCAGTACCACCGAGCGGGAAATCGGCAATCAGCCCCAGCATTTT
TRBJ2-1 | 13 | TRBD2 | . | TRBV28 | CASKAGGGNEQFF | TGTGCCAGCAAAGCGGGGGGGGGCAATGAGCAGTTCTTC
TRBJ2-1 | 14 | TRBD1 | . | TRBV7-9 | CASSFGTGGNEQFF | TGTGCCAGCAGCTTCGGGACAGGGGGCAATGAGCAGTTCTTC
TRBJ1-2 | 10 | . | . | TRBV30 | CACLRGGYTF | TGTGCCTGCCTCAGGGGAGGCTACACCTTC
TRBJ1-3 | 15 | . | . | TRBV7-2 | CASSLDRAGGNTIYF | TGTGCCAGCAGCTTAGACAGGGCCGGTGGAAACACCATATATTTT
TRBJ1-2 | 15 | TRBD1 | . | TRBV20-1 | CSASDIRTGNYGYTF | TGCAGTGCTAGTGATATTAGGACAGGGAACTATGGCTACACCTTC
TRBJ2-3 | 12 | . | . | TRBV28 | CASSASLDTQYF | TGTGCCAGCAGTGCTAGTTTGGATACGCAGTATTTT
TRBJ1-3 | 14 | TRBD1 | once | TRBV7-9 | CASSFDRAGNTIYF | TGTGCCAGCAGCTTTGACAGGGCTGGAAACACCATATATTTT
TRBJ1-4 | 15 | . | . | TRBV5-4 | CASSAGTANNEKLFF | TGTGCCAGCAGCGCGGGCACCGCTAACAATGAAAAACTGTTTTTT
TRBJ2-5 | 14 | TRBD1 | . | TRBV18 | CASSPRTGAATQYF | TGTGCCAGCTCACCGCGGACAGGGGCAGCGACCCAGTACTTC
TRBJ1-6 | 15 | . | . | TRBV11-2 | CASSPSRSYNSPLHF | TGTGCCAGCAGCCCGTCTAGGAGCTATAATTCACCCCTCCACTTT
TRBJ1-5 | 15 | TRBD1 | . | TRBV4-1 | CASSQRTGENQPQHF | TGCGCCAGCAGCCAACGGACAGGGGAAAATCAGCCCCAGCATTTT
TRBJ2-4 | 15 | . | once | TRBV6-6 | CASSYSGGAKNIQYF | TGTGCCAGCAGTTACTCCGGTGGAGCCAAAAACATTCAGTACTTC
TRBJ1-1 | 14 | . | . | TRBV10-2 | CASSERHLNTEAFF | TGCGCCAGCAGCGAGAGACACCTCAACACTGAAGCTTTCTTT
TRBJ2-5 | 14 | TRBD2 | . | TRBV28 | CASKTFAGVETQYF | TGTGCCAGCAAAACCTTCGCGGGAGTGGAGACCCAGTACTTC
TRBJ1-2 | 11 | . | . | TRBV7-9 | CASSVSYGYTF | TGTGCCAGCAGCGTTAGCTATGGCTACACCTTC
TRBJ2-3 | 16 | TRBD2 | once | TRBV5-1 | CASSLAAGRATDTQYF | TGCGCCAGCAGCTTGGCCGCGGGGAGGGCCACAGATACGCAGTATTTT
TRBJ2-3 | 13 | . | . | TRBV9 | CASSVSSSDTQYF | TGTGCCAGCAGCGTATCCAGTTCAGATACGCAGTATTTT
TRBJ2-1 | 15 | TRBD2 | . | TRBV5-1 | CASSFRAGGRNEQFF | TGCGCCAGCAGCTTCCGAGCGGGAGGAAGGAATGAGCAGTTCTTC
TRBJ2-7 | 16 | TRBD2 | . | TRBV6-5 | CASSYSTAGGSYEQYF | TGTGCCAGCAGTTACTCGACCGCGGGAGGGTCTTACGAGCAGTACTTC
TRBJ2-3 | 16 | TRBD2 | . | TRBV4-1 | CASSLRTSAVTDTQYF | TGCGCCAGCAGCTTACGGACTAGCGCTGTCACAGATACGCAGTATTTT
TRBJ2-2 | 14 | . | . | TRBV11-2 | CASSPHPGAGELFF | TGTGCCAGCAGCCCGCACCCCGGTGCCGGGGAGCTGTTTTTT
TRBJ1-6 | 14 | . | . | TRBV2 | CASSIQGEGSPLHF | TGTGCCAGCAGTATACAGGGAGAGGGTTCACCCCTCCACTTT
TRBJ1-3 | 16 | . | . | TRBV4-1 | CASSQSGDHSGNTIYF | TGCGCCAGCAGCCAAAGTGGAGACCACTCTGGAAACACCATATATTTT
TRBJ2-5 | 14 | . | once | TRBV4-1 | CASSQHGGIETQYF | TGCGCCAGCAGCCAGCACGGGGGTATAGAGACCCAGTACTTC
TRBJ2-7 | 14 | TRBD1 | . | TRBV24-1 | CATSDPGQGYEQYF | TGTGCCACCAGTGACCCGGGACAGGGCTACGAGCAGTACTTC
TRBJ1-1 | 14 | . | . | TRBV5-4 | CASSLVGTPAEAFF | TGTGCCAGCAGCTTGGTGGGCACTCCGGCTGAAGCTTTCTTT